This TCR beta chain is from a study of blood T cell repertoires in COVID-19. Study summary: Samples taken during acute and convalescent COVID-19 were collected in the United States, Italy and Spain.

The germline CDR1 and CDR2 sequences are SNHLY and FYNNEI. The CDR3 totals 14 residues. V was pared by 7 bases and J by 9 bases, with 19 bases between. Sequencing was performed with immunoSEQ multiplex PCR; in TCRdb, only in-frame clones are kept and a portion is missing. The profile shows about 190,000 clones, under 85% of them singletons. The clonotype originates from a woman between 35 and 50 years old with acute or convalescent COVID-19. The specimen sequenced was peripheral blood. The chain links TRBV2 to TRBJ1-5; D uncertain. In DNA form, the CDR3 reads TGTGCCAGCACATCGCGGGGTAAAGTCTCGCCCCAGCATTTT. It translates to CASTSRGKVSPQHF. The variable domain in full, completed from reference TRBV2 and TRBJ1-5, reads EPEVTQTPSHQVTQMGQEVILRCVPISNHLYFYWYRQILGQKVEFLVSFYNNEISEKSEIFDDQFSVERPDGSNFTLKIRSTKLEDSAMYFCASTSRGKVSPQHFGDGTRLSIL.